This T cell receptor beta chain was captured by sequencing in a study of T cell changes during pregnancy in multiple sclerosis. This clone was counted once. Produced via immunoSEQ multiplex PCR; TCRdb's table is partial and in-frame only. Of 55,000 to 95,000 clones in the sample, 90% to 95% were seen once. Germline CDR1 SNHLY, CDR2 FYNNEI. The CDR3 has 15 amino acids. With 6 bases removed from V and 0 bases from J, the gap between germline ends came to 12 bases. The sequence came from a female donor in good health, enrolled as a control in a pregnancy study. Sample: peripheral blood, taken in the second trimester of pregnancy. The chain carries TRBV2 and TRBJ1-5, with D perhaps matching TRBD1 (6 bases). CDR3 coding DNA: TGTGCCAGCAGGGCCGGGACAAATAGCAATCAGCCCCAGCATTTT. This encodes CASRAGTNSNQPQHF.